The 24 T cell receptor beta chains reported below all come from one sample, sequenced in a study of blood T cell repertoires in COVID-19. Using immunoSEQ multiplex PCR, the repertoire was profiled, and TCRdb retains in-frame clones only, with some absent. The sample lists 25,000 to 35,000 clones, around 87% occurring once. Sequencing input: peripheral blood. These receptors were obtained from a human donor in a cohort sampled during active COVID-19. The donor label of this sample is uncertain.

This chain connects TRBV6-5 to TRBJ1-1; unclear D gene. The CDR3 length is 13 residues. Trimming pared 5 bases from V and 11 bases from J, leaving 18 bases between. Looked up from germline, CDR1 is MNHEY and CDR2 is SVGAGI. Here the CDR3 DNA reads TGTGCCAGCAGTCCCCGGGATCTCTATGGGGCTTTCTTT. It codes for CASSPRDLYGAFF.

J is TRBJ2-7 and V is TRBV5-4; TRBD2 matches at 8 bases. The CDR3 length is 14 residues. The trim removed 0 bases at V and 4 bases at J, leaving 3 bases unmatched. CDR1 is SGHNT, CDR2 YYREEE, per germline (reference sequence). The CDR3 here is CASSLEVAGYEQYF. For the CDR3, the DNA is TGTGCCAGCAGCTTGGAGGTAGCGGGATACGAGCAGTACTTC.

A few counts support this clone. The chain couples TRBV2 to TRBJ1-6; D remains unclear. The CDR3 is made up of 12 amino acids. Germline-derived CDR1 and CDR2 are SNHLY and FYNNEI. V was clipped by 3 bases and J by 10 bases, with 7 bases between them. As DNA, the CDR3 is TGTGCCAGCAGTGAGAGTGAGTCACCCCTCCACTTT. This translates into CASSESESPLHF.

In its sample, this clone was seen a few times. The chain combines TRBV5-1 with TRBJ1-2, with D possibly being TRBD1 (5 bases). Trimming took off 0 bases at V and 3 bases at J, with 6 bases between the two ends. Germline CDR1 SGHRS, CDR2 YFSETQ. This CDR3 has 13 amino acids. In DNA, the CDR3 is TGCGCCAGCAGCTTGGAAGGGGACTATGGCTACACCTTC. Its translation: CASSLEGDYGYTF.

The rearrangement links TRBV20-1 to TRBJ1-1; 7 nucleotides align to TRBD1. The CDR3 covers 11 residues. The germline gives CDR1 DFQATT, CDR2 SNEGSKA (reference sequence). V shed 5 bases, J shed 6 bases, and the junction held 3 bases outside the gene matches. The CDR3 reads CSASTGAEAFF. CDR3 nucleotides: TGCAGTGCTTCTACAGGGGCTGAAGCTTTCTTT.

The rearrangement links TRBV12-3 or TRBV12-4 to TRBJ2-1, with D uncertain. The CDR3 contains 11 residues. The germline V and J ends were trimmed by 2 bases and 7 bases, with 3 bases remaining between them. The CDR3 nucleotides read TGTGCCAGCAGTTTACGTAATGAGCAGTTCTTC. Protein sequence: CASSLRNEQFF.

This chain connects TRBV5-1 to TRBJ1-1, with D unresolved. The CDR3 has 14 residues. The germline V gene encodes CDR1 SGHRS and CDR2 YFSETQ. V dropped 3 bases and J dropped 4 bases, with 13 bases sitting between them. CDR3 amino acids: CASSSRPGPTEAFF. The CDR3, as DNA: TGCGCCAGCAGCTCCCGGCCAGGCCCCACTGAAGCTTTCTTT.

V gene TRBV2 combines with J gene TRBJ2-3; D might be TRBD2 (6 bases). V was clipped by 2 bases and J by 1 base, with 10 bases between them. CDR1 and CDR2 (germline): SNHLY, FYNNEI. There are 15 residues in the CDR3. The CDR3 region has the DNA TGTGCCAGCAGTGAAACGGGAGCTGGCACAGATACGCAGTATTTT. Its translation is CASSETGAGTDTQYF.

This sequence joins TRBV28 and TRBJ2-3, with TRBD1 matching 10 bases. The CDR3 extends over 15 amino acids. Germline lookup yields CDR1 MDHEN and CDR2 SYDVKM. V lost 7 bases, J lost 3 bases, and 7 bases stayed unmatched. This CDR3 reads CASTQPGQGTDTQYF. Written as DNA, the CDR3 is TGTGCCAGCACCCAACCGGGACAGGGGACAGATACGCAGTATTTT.

This chain links TRBV6-5 with TRBJ2-3; 7 bases agree with TRBD2. The J segment lost 2 bases and the V segment lost 3 bases, leaving 5 bases of the junction unmatched. Germline assignment: CDR1 MNHEY and CDR2 SVGAGI. This CDR3 contains 15 residues. The CDR3 nucleotides read TGTGCCAGCAGTTATAAGCGGGGCTACACAGATACGCAGTATTTT. It is translated as CASSYKRGYTDTQYF.

The genes are TRBV5-1 and TRBJ2-1; 7 nucleotides line up with TRBD2. The CDR3 is 15 residues long. J was trimmed by 5 bases and V by 1 base; bases with no gene match: 6. CDR1 SGHRS and CDR2 YFSETQ come from the germline V gene. CDR3 bases: TGCGCCAGCAGCTTGCGAGGGAGGGTGGACAATGAGCAGTTCTTC. This translates into CASSLRGRVDNEQFF.

This clone was counted a few times. This chain links TRBV7-2 with TRBJ1-2; D is perhaps TRBD1 (5 bases). CDR3 size: 16 residues. V lost 1 base to trimming and J lost 1 base, with 13 bases between them. Per the germline V gene, CDR1 is SGHTA and CDR2 is FQGNSA. The CDR3 nucleotides are TGTGCCAGCAGCTTAGGGGGCAGGGTTCTTAACTATGGCTACACCTTC. Its translation is CASSLGGRVLNYGYTF.

The chain carries TRBV6-5 and TRBJ1-2, with D possibly matching TRBD1 (6 bases). The germline CDR1 and CDR2 sequences are MNHEY and SVGAGI. The CDR3 runs to 13 residues. Trimming left V 8 bases short and J 6 bases short, with 16 bases between. The CDR3 bases are TGTGCCAGCGCATCACAGGGAGGGGATGGCTACACCTTC. As protein: CASASQGGDGYTF.

The genes are TRBV28 and TRBJ2-2; D perhaps matches TRBD2 (5 bases). CDR1 MDHEN and CDR2 SYDVKM come from the germline V gene. The CDR3 consists of 12 residues. V lost 11 bases and J lost 4, with 11 bases in between. The DNA of the CDR3 is TGTGCCGCCCCTAGCAGCACCGGGGAGCTGTTTTTT. Residues: CAAPSSTGELFF.

This chain links TRBV6-6 with TRBJ1-2; 12 bases map to TRBD1. V trimming: 2 bases; J trimming: 7 bases; junction bases outside the gene matches: 2. The germline V gene has CDR1 MNHNY and CDR2 SVGAGI (reference sequence). This CDR3 has 14 amino acids. For the CDR3, the DNA is TGTGCCAGCAGTTACCTGGGACAGGGGGCTGGCTACACCTTC. It specifies CASSYLGQGAGYTF.

The J gene is TRBJ1-2, the V gene TRBV3-1 (or the pseudogene TRBV3-2), with D unclear. The length of the CDR3 is 11 residues. Germline-derived CDR1 and CDR2 are LGHDT and YNNKEL (reference sequence). V lost 4 bases, J lost 6 bases, and 6 bases lay in between. CDR3 sequence (DNA): TGTGCCAGCAGCCTACAGCATGGCTACACCTTC. This encodes CASSLQHGYTF.

The chain uses TRBV2 and TRBJ1-3, with a possible D match to TRBD1 (5 bases). The germline V and J ends were trimmed by 10 bases and 4 bases, with 14 bases remaining between them. This CDR3 region has 13 residues. Germline V gene data show CDR1 as SNHLY and CDR2 as FYNNEI. CDR3 bases: TGTGCCACCGGAGCAGGGCGGGGAAACACCATATATTTT. Encoded protein: CATGAGRGNTIYF.

This chain joins TRBV4-1 and TRBJ1-3; TRBD1 aligns across 8 bases. V dropped 3 bases and J dropped 0; count of bases not matched to a gene: 10. The CDR3 contains 18 residues. CDR1 and CDR2 from the germline V gene are MGHRA and YSYEKL. The CDR3 nucleotides are TGCGCCAGCAGCCAGGGGTGGACAGGGTCACCCTCTGGAAACACCATATATTTT. It translates to CASSQGWTGSPSGNTIYF.

J is TRBJ2-5 and V is TRBV18; TRBD1 matches 9 bases. Germline CDR1 is KGHSH and CDR2 is LQKENI. J gave up 5 bases and V 3 bases, and 4 bases lay outside the gene matches. CDR3 size: 14 residues. The chain's CDR3 is CASSPWTGAETQYF. The DNA for the CDR3 is TGTGCCAGCTCACCGTGGACAGGGGCTGAGACCCAGTACTTC.

V usage is TRBV2 and J usage is TRBJ2-7; 10 nucleotides agree with TRBD2. Germline assignment: CDR1 SNHLY and CDR2 FYNNEI. Unmatched junction bases numbered 7, after V lost 6 bases and J lost 2 bases. The CDR3 consists of 15 residues. The CDR3 reads CASRHHTSGTYEQYF. CDR3 bases: TGTGCCAGCAGACATCATACTAGCGGGACCTACGAGCAGTACTTC.

The V and J genes are TRBV5-1 and TRBJ2-7; TRBD2 matches 7 bases. Per germline, CDR1 SGHRS and CDR2 YFSETQ. The V segment lost 0 bases and the J segment 2 bases; nucleotides outside the gene matches: 8. The CDR3 length is 16 residues. The CDR3 reads CASSLARGDGTYEQYF. CDR3 bases: TGCGCCAGCAGCTTGGCCCGGGGGGACGGCACCTACGAGCAGTACTTC.

This clone was observed a single time. The chain combines TRBV6-2 or TRBV6-3 with TRBJ2-7, with TRBD1 matching over 7 bases. V was pared by 2 bases and J by 5 bases, with 0 bases of the junction left unmatched. The CDR3 length is 12 residues. Germline V gives CDR1 MNHEY, CDR2 SVGEGT. The CDR3: CASSYTGDEQYF. CDR3 DNA sequence: TGTGCCAGCAGTTACACAGGGGACGAGCAGTACTTC.

The V gene is TRBV18, the J gene TRBJ2-5; possible D gene TRBD1, 5 bases. V was shortened by 3 bases and J by 1 base, with 6 bases between the two germline ends. Germline V gene data show CDR1 as KGHSH and CDR2 as LQKENI. This CDR3 is built from 13 residues. The CDR3 bases are TGTGCCAGCTCACCGACAGCCCAAGAGACCCAGTACTTC. This gives the protein CASSPTAQETQYF. Full variable domain (rest looked up from reference TRBV18 and TRBJ2-5): NAGVMQNPRHLVRRRGQEARLRCSPMKGHSHVYWYRQLPEEGLKFMVYLQKENIIDESGMPKERFSAEFPKEGPSILRIQQVVRGDSAAYFCASSPTAQETQYFGPGTRLLVL.

The V gene is TRBV14, the J gene TRBJ2-1; 7 nucleotides line up with TRBD1. V shed 3 bases and J 0 bases; nucleotides not matched to a gene: 5. Looked up from germline, CDR1 is SGHDN and CDR2 is FVKESK. The CDR3 loop spans 16 amino acids. The CDR3 nucleotides are TGTGCCAGCAGCCAGTTACAGGGGAGCTCCTACAATGAGCAGTTCTTC. This translates into CASSQLQGSSYNEQFF.